The T cell receptor beta chain described here comes from a study of T cells in Graves' hyperthyroidism and ophthalmopathy. Study-level background: The authors collected peripheral blood at initial diagnosis, before any treatment.

The germline CDR1 and CDR2 sequences are MNHEY and SVGEGT. Trimming cost V 7 bases and J 0 bases, with 19 bases left between them. This CDR3 spans 18 amino acids. Amplification of TCR beta CDR3 regions was performed using RNA transcripts as template. The TCR CDR3 first-round RT-PCR relied on the HTBI primer set. TCRdb reprocessed the multiplex PCR reads with MiXCR, giving one entry per CDR3 protein. The table includes nearly 750,000 distinct CDR3 sequences, roughly a third detected once. Broader study findings: Also found in blood were most expanded thyroid clonotypes above 0.001. A 13 V-J model separated ophthalmopathy from stable hyperthyroidism.

This clonotype was counted between two and nine times. Its antigen is not identified. Source material: blood. The rearrangement uses TRBV6-2 or TRBV6-3 and TRBJ1-6, with a weak D call TRBD1 (6 bases). The sequence came from a woman in her thirties or forties with Graves' hyperthyroidism. CDR3 sequence: CASNPRGASSSYNSPLHF. As DNA, the CDR3 is TGTGCCAGCAATCCCAGGGGCGCTTCGAGCTCCTATAATTCACCCCTCCACTTT.